This is a list of T cell receptor beta chains from one sample in a study of regulatory T cells in long-lasting Graves disease. MiXCR was run by TCRdb on the multiplex PCR reads, yielding one entry per CDR3 protein. The table records about 310,000 distinct CDR3 sequences, around 21% of them present only once. Sequences were derived from peripheral blood mononuclear cells (PBMCs), sampled when the disease was refractory, from a patient treated with antithyroid drugs. The receptor set was obtained from a female donor with Graves disease. CDR3s include the opening cysteine and the closing phenylalanine or tryptophan. A D gene is named only where the DNA matches it firmly. Clone size is stated in some rows and not others, as once, few, many or a class when expanded.

clone_size	v_call	d_call	j_call	cdr3_aa	cdr3_nt
many	TRBV6-1	TRBD1	TRBJ1-2	CASSLGQGSGGYTF	TGTGCCAGCAGTCTAGGACAGGGAAGTGGCGGCTACACCTTC
few	TRBV20-1	TRBD2	TRBJ2-4	CSARDWASGSLIQYF	TGCAGTGCTAGAGATTGGGCTAGCGGGAGTCTTATCCAGTACTTC
-	TRBV7-2	-	TRBJ2-3	CASSFTTNRDTQYF	TGTGCCAGCAGCTTTACGACTAATAGAGATACGCAGTATTTT
-	TRBV4-3	-	TRBJ1-2	CASSQDMANYGYTF	TGCGCCAGCAGCCAAGATATGGCGAACTATGGCTACACCTTC
few	TRBV5-1	-	TRBJ1-4	CASSLDPGLGTNEKLFF	TGCGCCAGCAGCTTGGATCCGGGCCTCGGAACTAATGAAAAACTGTTTTTT
-	TRBV7-9	-	TRBJ2-7	CASSSLESYEQYF	TGTGCCAGCAGTTCCCTCGAGTCCTACGAGCAGTACTTC
-	TRBV29-1	TRBD1	TRBJ2-7	CSVLDPGTGGHEQYF	TGCAGCGTGCTGGACCCTGGGACAGGGGGCCACGAGCAGTACTTC
few	TRBV6-2/TRBV6-3	-	TRBJ2-5	CASSEWSQETQYF	TGTGCCAGCAGTGAATGGAGCCAAGAGACCCAGTACTTC
many	TRBV19	TRBD1	TRBJ2-7	CASSTGSGGGYEQYF	TGTGCCAGTAGTACTGGGTCAGGGGGCGGCTACGAGCAGTACTTC
many	TRBV7-2	TRBD1	TRBJ1-5	CASSLAIGRGDQPQHF	TGTGCCAGCAGCTTAGCGATTGGCAGGGGGGATCAGCCCCAGCATTTT
many	TRBV2	TRBD1	TRBJ2-5	CATSPRDRGETQYF	TGTGCCACCTCTCCACGGGACAGGGGGGAGACCCAGTACTTC
-	TRBV6-5	-	TRBJ1-6	CASSYSTPVDNSPLHF	TGTGCCAGCAGTTACTCGACCCCAGTTGATAATTCACCCCTCCACTTT
few	TRBV28	-	TRBJ2-6	CASSPGTGANVLTF	TGTGCCAGCAGCCCCGGGACAGGGGCCAACGTCCTGACTTTC
-	TRBV25-1	-	TRBJ1-1	CASSDSRVPAFF	TGTGCCAGCAGTGATTCCAGGGTCCCGGCTTTCTTT
many	TRBV30	-	TRBJ1-1	CAWSEDRGTEAFF	TGTGCCTGGAGTGAAGACCGTGGGACTGAAGCTTTCTTT
few	TRBV12-5	-	TRBJ2-3	CASGLVPPGDTQYF	TGTGCTAGTGGTTTGGTACCCCCCGGAGATACGCAGTATTTT
-	TRBV6-1	TRBD2	TRBJ2-4	CARSAGLAGVAKNIQYF	TGTGCCAGATCTGCGGGACTAGCGGGAGTAGCCAAAAACATTCAGTACTTC
few	TRBV20-1	-	TRBJ2-7	CSALSGTYEQYF	TGCAGTGCTCTTAGCGGAACCTACGAGCAGTACTTC
-	TRBV27	TRBD1	TRBJ2-7	CASRPTGGEQYF	TGTGCCAGCAGACCGACAGGGGGCGAGCAGTACTTC
many	TRBV2	TRBD1	TRBJ1-4	CASSDGTAATNEKLFF	TGTGCCAGCAGTGATGGGACAGCTGCAACTAATGAAAAACTGTTTTTT
many	TRBV7-2	-	TRBJ2-7	CASSTSGQSYEQYF	TGTGCCAGCAGCACCAGTGGACAGTCCTACGAGCAGTACTTC
-	TRBV9	TRBD2	TRBJ2-7	CASSPSPSGSYEQYF	TGTGCCAGCAGCCCCAGCCCTAGCGGGAGCTACGAGCAGTACTTC
few	TRBV7-9	-	TRBJ2-6	CASSYDSGANVLTF	TGTGCCAGCAGCTACGACTCTGGGGCCAACGTCCTGACTTTC
-	TRBV29-1	-	TRBJ2-7	CSAAVDLRGVEQYF	TGCAGCGCTGCTGTGGACCTTCGTGGAGTAGAGCAGTACTTC
-	TRBV27	-	TRBJ2-7	CASSLKVATIYEQYF	TGTGCCAGCAGTTTAAAAGTAGCGACTATTTACGAGCAGTACTTC
few	TRBV6-2/TRBV6-3	-	TRBJ2-5	CASSRLVVETQYF	TGTGCCAGCAGTCGACTAGTCGTAGAGACCCAGTACTTC
-	TRBV29-1	TRBD1	TRBJ1-2	CSVANRRQGTNYGYTF	TGCAGCGTAGCGAACCGAAGACAGGGAACGAACTATGGCTACACCTTC
few	TRBV9	-	TRBJ1-3	CASSVEGQGSGNTIYF	TGTGCCAGCAGCGTAGAGGGTCAGGGCTCTGGAAACACCATATATTTT
few	TRBV20-1	-	TRBJ2-4	CSARDKDSPGLGYIQYF	TGCAGTGCTAGAGATAAGGACAGTCCGGGCCTTGGTTACATTCAGTACTTC
many	TRBV11-2	-	TRBJ1-1	CASSPLGRRNTEAFF	TGTGCCAGCAGCCCCCTGGGGCGAAGGAACACTGAAGCTTTCTTT
-	TRBV4-1	-	TRBJ2-7	CASSQDQEGGEQYF	TGCGCCAGCAGCCAAGATCAGGAGGGAGGCGAGCAGTACTTC
many	TRBV28	-	TRBJ1-2	CASSLRLLLYGYTF	TGTGCCAGCAGTTTACGCCTCCTTCTCTATGGCTACACCTTC
many	TRBV2	TRBD1	TRBJ1-2	CASSTTGGNYGYTF	TGTGCCAGCAGTACTACAGGGGGGAACTATGGCTACACCTTC
-	TRBV28	-	TRBJ1-6	CASQRTDNSPLHF	TGTGCCAGCCAAAGGACAGATAATTCACCCCTCCACTTT
-	TRBV6-2/TRBV6-3	TRBD2	TRBJ2-7	CASSRVGLAGEYEQYF	TGTGCCAGCAGCCGAGTGGGACTAGCGGGAGAGTACGAGCAGTACTTC
-	TRBV4-2	TRBD1	TRBJ2-2	CASGSTGGVTGELFF	TGTGCCAGCGGAAGTACAGGGGGCGTAACCGGGGAGCTGTTTTTT
few	TRBV7-2	TRBD2	TRBJ2-3	CASKMRESNTDTQYF	TGTGCCAGCAAAATGCGGGAGAGCAACACAGATACGCAGTATTTT
-	TRBV28	-	TRBJ1-2	CASSLDSQGYTF	TGTGCCAGCAGCTTAGACAGTCAGGGCTACACCTTC
many	TRBV12-3/TRBV12-4	-	TRBJ1-2	CASTLGQGSIGYTF	TGTGCCAGCACCTTGGGGCAGGGTAGTATTGGCTACACCTTC
many	TRBV3-1	-	TRBJ2-7	CASSQVRDLFVYEQYF	TGTGCCAGCAGCCAAGTGCGGGACCTCTTCGTCTACGAGCAGTACTTC